The 5 T cell receptor beta chains in this list originate from one sample, sequenced in a study of T cell responses to AZD1222 COVID-19 vaccine. The method was immunoSEQ multiplex PCR; TCRdb's version includes in-frame clones alone and lacks a portion of them. The sample consists of 120,000 to 150,000 clones, about 91% of them appearing once. The sequencing here drew on peripheral blood, taken 28 days after the second AZD1222 dose. These receptors were obtained from an adult who received the AZD1222 COVID-19 vaccine.

This chain joins TRBV5-1 and TRBJ2-5; 7 bases are a match to TRBD2. J gave up 1 base and V 0 bases, and 3 bases lay outside the gene matches. The CDR3 totals 15 residues. CDR1 is SGHRS, CDR2 YFSETQ, per germline. For the CDR3, the DNA is TGCGCCAGCAGCTTGGCGCCTAGCGGCCAAGAGACCCAGTACTTC. This codes for CASSLAPSGQETQYF. The whole variable domain, filled in from reference TRBV5-1 and TRBJ2-5, reads KAGVTQTPRYLIKTRGQQVTLSCSPISGHRSVSWYQQTPGQGLQFLFEYFSETQRNKGNFPGRFSGRQFSNSRSEMNVSTLELGDSALYLCASSLAPSGQETQYFGPGTRLLVL.

This rearrangement joins TRBV27 to TRBJ1-1; 9 bases match TRBD1. The V segment lost 4 bases and the J segment 3 bases; nucleotides outside the gene matches: 3. The CDR3 is 14 residues long. The germline V gene encodes CDR1 MNHEY and CDR2 SMNVEV (reference sequence). The CDR3 sequence: CASSSRTGDTEAFF. CDR3 coding DNA: TGTGCCAGCAGTTCCCGGACAGGGGACACTGAAGCTTTCTTT.

The V and J genes are TRBV5-1 and TRBJ1-1, with 11 bases matching TRBD1. V dropped 4 bases and J dropped 5; count of bases not matched to a gene: 7. This CDR3 comprises 15 residues. Germline V gives CDR1 SGHRS, CDR2 YFSETQ. The CDR3 DNA reads as TGCGCCAGCAGCCTCGGATGGGACAGGGGGACTGAAGCTTTCTTT. Its protein product is CASSLGWDRGTEAFF.

V usage is TRBV5-4 and J usage is TRBJ2-3; D is unclear. Per germline, CDR1 SGHNT and CDR2 YYREEE (reference sequence). The V end was cut by 4 bases, the J end by 0 bases, with 12 bases between. The CDR3 totals 15 residues. CDR3 amino acids: CASSAKKTSTDTQYF. Here the CDR3 DNA reads TGTGCCAGCAGCGCCAAGAAGACTAGCACAGATACGCAGTATTTT.

V and J are TRBV15 and TRBJ1-1; D might be TRBD1 (5 bases). Germline V gene sequence: CDR1 LNHNV, CDR2 YYDKDF (reference sequence). Trimming removed 9 bases at V and 3 bases at J, with 14 bases between. This CDR3 comprises 13 residues. CDR3 nucleotide sequence: TGTGCCACAGGCATGGGGGTGGACACTGAAGCTTTCTTT. Its protein product is CATGMGVDTEAFF.